The 32 T cell receptor beta chains reported below all come from one sample, sequenced in a study of human T cells and chemical hapten exposure. TCRdb used MiXCR to reprocess the RACE reads, holding one entry per CDR3 protein. This sample has about 84,000 distinct CDR3 sequences, with approximately 11% found just once. Time point of the sample: patch test 3, about 24 weeks after DPC sensitization. Specified treatment: therapeutic diphenylcyclopropenone sensitization with weekly scalp DPC. The sequenced sample was whole blood, obtained in connection with sensitization to the hapten diphenylcyclopropenone (DPC). The origin of the receptors is a woman in her forties or fifties with alopecia areata. Some clones in this sample may be carry-over from other donors' samples.

The chain has TRBV28 and TRBJ2-7; TRBD2 might be the D (6 bases). The CDR3 sequence is 14 residues long. The V gene's germline CDR1 is MDHEN and CDR2 SYDVKM. The germline V and J ends were trimmed by 1 base and 5 bases, with 12 bases remaining between them. CDR3 DNA: TGTGCCAGCAGTTTATCACGGGGGACCCACGAGCAGTACTTC. This gives the protein CASSLSRGTHEQYF.

Many counts were recorded for this clonotype. The chain joins TRBV12-3 or TRBV12-4 to TRBJ1-4; D gene unclear. The CDR3 has 12 residues. The ends were cut back, 6 bases at V and 8 bases at J, with 10 bases in the middle. CDR3 sequence: CASSTEGEKLFF. CDR3 DNA sequence: TGTGCCAGCAGCACCGAAGGGGAAAAACTGTTTTTT.

This clonotype has ten or more counts. The rearrangement uses TRBV27 and TRBJ2-1; possible D gene TRBD2, 5 bases. V was shortened by 0 bases and J by 7 bases, with 16 bases between the two germline ends. The CDR3 consists of 16 residues. CDR1 is MNHEY and CDR2 is SMNVEV in the germline V gene (reference sequence). Written as DNA, the CDR3 is TGTGCCAGCAGTTTATCTAGCGCGCTACCTTTTAATGAGCAGTTCTTC. It translates to CASSLSSALPFNEQFF.

CDR3 residues: CAPGGRDSYEQYF. CDR3 sequence (DNA): TGCGCCCCTGGGGGGAGGGACTCCTACGAGCAGTACTTC. The J gene is TRBJ2-7, the V gene TRBV5-1; 7 nucleotides align to TRBD2. Per germline, CDR1 SGHRS and CDR2 YFSETQ. The J segment lost 0 bases and the V segment lost 10 bases, leaving 7 bases of the junction unmatched. The CDR3 runs 13 residues.

On this clonotype itself: A clone one base away is much larger, so this may be a read error. Here the CDR3 reads CGVSTGIEQYF. The CDR3 DNA follows: TGCGGCGTTAGTACGGGTATCGAGCAGTACTTC. The chain recombines TRBV29-1 with TRBJ2-7, with unresolved D. CDR1 SQVTM and CDR2 ANQGSEA come from the germline V gene. The CDR3 is made up of 11 amino acids.

The chain has TRBV6-5 and TRBJ2-5; D perhaps matches TRBD2 (6 bases). Germline lookup yields CDR1 MNHEY and CDR2 SVGAGI. V was trimmed by 1 base and J by 5 bases, leaving 11 bases between them. The CDR3 length is 14 residues. CDR3 residues: CASSYLRGRETQYF. CDR3 nucleotides: TGTGCCAGCAGTTACTTGCGGGGTCGGGAGACCCAGTACTTC.

This clonotype was observed many times. The chain is built from TRBV5-1 and TRBJ2-3; TRBD2 agrees at 9 bases. The germline gives CDR1 SGHRS, CDR2 YFSETQ. V dropped 2 bases and J dropped 0; count of bases not matched to a gene: 16. CDR3 length equals 20 residues. The CDR3 nucleotides are TGCGCCAGCAGCTTACCGGCCCTGACTAGCGGATCCACTAGCACAGATACGCAGTATTTT. Translation: CASSLPALTSGSTSTDTQYF.

This clonotype came up a few times. The genes are TRBV14 and TRBJ2-5; D is perhaps TRBD1 (6 bases). CDR1 is SGHDN and CDR2 is FVKESK in the germline V gene. Between the trimmed V and J ends, which lost 5 bases and 4 bases, there was a span of 11 bases. This CDR3 has 13 amino acids. CDR3 sequence reads: CASSGYRAETQYF. DNA for the CDR3: TGTGCCAGCAGCGGGTACAGGGCAGAGACCCAGTACTTC.

This clonotype appeared a few times. The chain combines TRBV19 with TRBJ2-2; 10 bases map to TRBD2. With 4 bases clipped from V and 4 bases from J, the junction kept 6 bases outside the gene matches. Germline loops: CDR1 LNHDA, CDR2 SQIVND (reference sequence). The CDR3 extends over 16 amino acids. In DNA, the CDR3 is TGTGCCAGTAGTAACCCTAGCGGGAGTGGCACCGGGGAGCTGTTTTTT. Translation gives CASSNPSGSGTGELFF.

This clonotype occurred a few times. The V gene is TRBV5-4, the J gene TRBJ2-3; 12 bases line up with TRBD2. J gave up 4 bases and V 4 bases, and 13 bases lay outside the gene matches. The CDR3 has 18 residues. The germline V gene encodes CDR1 SGHNT and CDR2 YYREEE (reference sequence). The CDR3 region has the DNA TGTGCCAGCAGCCCCAACCCCTCTAGCGGGAGGGTATCAGATACGCAGTATTTT. Protein product: CASSPNPSSGRVSDTQYF.

The rearrangement uses TRBV19 and TRBJ2-1; 12 bases agree with TRBD2. CDR1 is LNHDA, CDR2 SQIVND, per germline (reference sequence). The ends lost 3 bases at V and 4 bases at J; junction bases unmatched: 10. The CDR3 loop spans 18 amino acids. The CDR3 nucleotides read TGTGCCAGTAGTATCTGGCTAGCGGGAGGGCCAGGATACAATGAGCAGTTCTTC. Encoded protein: CASSIWLAGGPGYNEQFF. Full variable domain (remainder filled in from reference TRBV19 and TRBJ2-1): DGGITQSPKYLFRKEGQNVTLSCEQNLNHDAMYWYRQDPGQGLRLIYYSQIVNDFQKGDIAEGYSVSREKKESFPLTVTSAQKNPTAFYLCASSIWLAGGPGYNEQFFGPGTRLTVL.

A remark on this clonotype: A junction boundary mismatches the germline segment, possibly from a read error. V is TRBV20-1 and J is TRBJ1-4, with D possibly being TRBD1 (6 bases). The germline CDR1 and CDR2 sequences are DFQATT and SNEGSKA (reference sequence). The CDR3 loop spans 14 amino acids. The CDR3: CSAGRGGDAEKLLF. The CDR3 DNA reads TGCAGTGCGGGCAGGGGCGGGGATGCTGAAAAACTGTTATTT.

The chain joins TRBV20-1 to TRBJ2-4, with 8 positions matching TRBD1. This CDR3 has 17 amino acids. V shed 2 bases and J 0 bases; nucleotides not matched to a gene: 9. The germline gives CDR1 DFQATT, CDR2 SNEGSKA (reference sequence). The CDR3 is CSARQGARGIAKNIQYF. CDR3 DNA: TGCAGTGCTAGACAGGGGGCGCGGGGTATAGCCAAAAACATTCAGTACTTC.

This clonotype was detected ten times or more. The chain uses TRBV6-1 and TRBJ2-7, with 8 positions matching TRBD1. CDR3 length: 13 residues. The germline V gene has CDR1 MNHNS and CDR2 SASEGT. V trimming: 2 bases; J trimming: 5 bases; junction bases outside the gene matches: 2. The CDR3 here is CASSERQGNEQYF. The CDR3 nucleotides are TGTGCCAGCAGTGAAAGACAGGGGAACGAGCAGTACTTC.

This chain uses TRBV5-1 with TRBJ2-7; 12 bases are a match to TRBD1. Trimming at V came to 6 bases and at J to 7 bases, leaving 8 bases not matched to a gene. Germline lookup yields CDR1 SGHRS and CDR2 YFSETQ. This CDR3 spans 14 amino acids. CDR3 sequence (DNA): TGCGCCAGCACTCCGGGACAGGGGGCTGGGGAGCAGTACTTC. This translates into CASTPGQGAGEQYF.

This clonotype was seen a few times. The V gene is TRBV18, the J gene TRBJ2-2; D unresolved. Trimming left V 3 bases short and J 1 base short, with 6 bases between. Germline V lookup: CDR1 KGHSH, CDR2 LQKENI. This CDR3 region has 14 residues. CDR3 bases: TGTGCCAGCTCACCTCTAGAGAACACCGGGGAGCTGTTTTTT. It specifies CASSPLENTGELFF.

This clonotype was found many times. This chain uses TRBV20-1 with TRBJ2-1; D gene unclear. The V and J ends lost 1 base and 4 bases respectively, with 2 bases between them. In germline, CDR1 is DFQATT, CDR2 SNEGSKA (reference sequence). The CDR3 sequence is 11 residues long. The CDR3: CSARGYNEQFF. As DNA, the CDR3 is TGCAGTGCTAGAGGATACAATGAGCAGTTCTTC.

In this sample, this clonotype turned up many times. The V and J genes are TRBV6-5 and TRBJ2-3, with a tentative D call TRBD2 (6 bases). The CDR3 has 13 amino acids. Germline CDR1 and CDR2: MNHEY and SVGAGI. Trimming took 2 bases from V and 12 from J, leaving 15 bases between them. The CDR3 reads CASSYAFGTFQYF. CDR3 bases: TGTGCCAGCAGTTACGCCTTCGGGACTTTTCAGTATTTT.

This clonotype was seen many times. This rearrangement joins TRBV20-1 to TRBJ1-6; no definite D call. Trimming took 0 bases from V and 7 from J, leaving 22 bases between them. Germline assignment: CDR1 DFQATT and CDR2 SNEGSKA (reference sequence). The CDR3 contains 18 residues. CDR3 residues: CSARDLLGGRHLNSPLHF. The CDR3, as DNA: TGCAGTGCTAGAGACCTCCTTGGCGGAAGACACCTAAATTCACCCCTCCACTTT.

The rearrangement uses TRBV19 and TRBJ2-1; 14 bases agree with TRBD2. V trimming: 1 base; J trimming: 6 bases; junction bases outside the gene matches: 11. There are 19 residues in the CDR3. Looked up from germline, CDR1 is LNHDA and CDR2 is SQIVND (reference sequence). Written as DNA, the CDR3 is TGTGCCAGTAGTATAGCTCGATCCGGGACTAGCGGGAGATTCAATGAGCAGTTCTTC. The encoded protein is CASSIARSGTSGRFNEQFF.

This clonotype was detected a few times. The J gene is TRBJ2-2, the V gene TRBV12-3 or TRBV12-4; TRBD2 aligns across 12 bases. Trimming cost V 5 bases and J 6 bases; bases outside gene matches: 4. CDR3 size: 15 residues. Here the CDR3 reads CASSRLAGVAGELFF. CDR3 in DNA: TGTGCCAGCAGTAGACTAGCGGGAGTTGCCGGGGAGCTGTTTTTT.

This clonotype was observed many times. The chain has TRBV29-1 and TRBJ2-5; D remains unclear. V was clipped by 0 bases and J by 3 bases, with 8 bases between them. The CDR3 loop spans 13 amino acids. The V gene's germline CDR1 is SQVTM and CDR2 ANQGSEA. The CDR3 reads CSVEETPKETQYF. The CDR3 DNA follows: TGCAGCGTTGAAGAGACCCCCAAAGAGACCCAGTACTTC.

The chain has TRBV9 and TRBJ1-4, with TRBD1 as a possible D gene (6 bases). Trimming removed 4 bases at V and 5 bases at J, with 15 bases between. Germline CDR1 reads SGDLS; CDR2 reads YYNGEE. The CDR3 extends over 15 amino acids. The CDR3 protein is CASSPLGGSNEKLFF. Here the CDR3 DNA reads TGTGCCAGCAGCCCCCTCGGGGGCAGCAATGAAAAACTGTTTTTT.

The chain recombines TRBV5-5 with TRBJ2-7, with D unclear. Trimming stripped 0 bases from V and 0 bases from J, with 10 bases between. The CDR3 length is 15 residues. CDR1 and CDR2 from the germline V gene are SGHKS and YYEKEE (reference sequence). For the CDR3, the DNA is TGTGCCAGCAGCTTGGCCAGGCTAAGCTCCTACGAGCAGTACTTC. The encoded protein is CASSLARLSSYEQYF.

This clonotype has at least ten counts. J is TRBJ2-7 and V is TRBV30, with D possibly TRBD2 on 6 matching bases. This CDR3 spans 15 amino acids. V shed 4 bases and J shed 6 bases, with 22 bases lying between them. Germline V gene sequence: CDR1 GTSNPN, CDR2 SVGIG (reference sequence). The CDR3 is CAWTSIAKYGGEQYF. CDR3 sequence (DNA): TGTGCCTGGACATCGATCGCGAAGTACGGGGGCGAGCAGTACTTC.

The table lists this clonotype with many counts. The V gene is TRBV11-2, the J gene TRBJ2-7; TRBD1 matches at 7 bases. This CDR3 comprises 13 residues. The trim removed 5 bases at V and 1 base at J, leaving 2 bases unmatched. CDR1 is SGHAT and CDR2 is FQNNGV in the germline V gene. The CDR3 here is CASSQTGSYEQYF. The CDR3 nucleotides read TGTGCCAGCAGCCAGACAGGGTCCTACGAGCAGTACTTC.

This clonotype was seen a handful of times. V is TRBV25-1 and J is TRBJ2-7; D is perhaps TRBD1 (6 bases). Trimming shortened V by 3 bases and J by 3 bases, and 15 bases separated the two germline ends. The CDR3 is made up of 15 amino acids. Germline V gives CDR1 MGHDK, CDR2 SYGVNS. Here the CDR3 DNA reads TGTGCCAGCAGTGACCCGGGACAAACCATCTACGAGCAGTACTTC. Protein product: CASSDPGQTIYEQYF.

This clonotype was detected ten times or more. The chain recombines TRBV5-4 with TRBJ1-2; D not certain. CDR3 size: 12 residues. From germline, CDR1 is SGHNT and CDR2 YYREEE (reference sequence). V was shortened by 2 bases and J by 7 bases, with 9 bases between the two germline ends. CDR3 in amino acids: CASSFEVGGYTF. DNA of the CDR3: TGTGCCAGCAGCTTTGAGGTTGGTGGCTACACCTTC.

Only a few counts were recorded for this clonotype. The rearrangement uses TRBV28 and TRBJ2-6, with D unclear. Germline V CDR1 and CDR2: MDHEN, SYDVKM. This CDR3 spans 16 amino acids. Between the trimmed V and J ends, which lost 3 bases and 0 bases, there was a span of 9 bases. In DNA, the CDR3 is TGTGCCAGCAGTTTGGCCGGTTACTCTGGGGCCAACGTCCTGACTTTC. Translated: CASSLAGYSGANVLTF.

There are a few counts of this clonotype. CDR3 region: CASSALTASHAYEQYF. The DNA for the CDR3 is TGTGCCAGCAGTGCCCTGACGGCCAGCCATGCCTACGAGCAGTACTTC. This chain joins TRBV6-1 and TRBJ2-7, with D unresolved. The CDR3 has 16 residues. The germline V gene encodes CDR1 MNHNS and CDR2 SASEGT. The V gene lost 4 bases and the J gene lost 2 bases, with 18 bases spanning the gap.

This clonotype has just a few counts. The V and J genes are TRBV7-2 and TRBJ2-7; D perhaps matches TRBD2 (5 bases). CDR3 length equals 14 residues. Trimming cost V 2 bases and J 1 base, with 9 bases left between them. The germline gives CDR1 SGHTA, CDR2 FQGNSA. CDR3 sequence reads: CASSLSRESYEQYF. The CDR3 nucleotides read TGTGCCAGCAGCTTATCGAGGGAATCCTACGAGCAGTACTTC.

This clonotype occurred a few times. The chain recombines TRBV19 with TRBJ1-5; D might be TRBD1 (6 bases). Per the germline V gene, CDR1 is LNHDA and CDR2 is SQIVND (reference sequence). The CDR3 extends over 15 amino acids. Deletions cut 9 bases from V and 4 bases from J, with 19 bases between. The CDR3 loop reads CASRGMGQGNQPQHF. CDR3 nucleotide sequence: TGTGCCAGCCGAGGTATGGGGCAGGGGAATCAGCCCCAGCATTTT.